This passage covers 20 T cell receptor beta chains from one sample sequenced in a study of cytomegalovirus exposure and HLA in healthy donors. The PCR was carried out with 60 Vbeta primers and 13 Jbeta primers. Assay: immunoSEQ multiplex PCR; the TCRdb copy retains only in-frame clones and omits some. This sample's table has about 130,000 clones. Sample: PBMCs. Receptors originate from a woman in her fifties or sixties in good health and CMV-seronegative.

Written as DNA, the CDR3 is TGTGCCAGCAGCGTAGTTGGGGCGGCAAACAATGAGCAGTTCTTC. It codes for CASSVVGAANNEQFF. The chain recombines TRBV9 with TRBJ2-1, with D perhaps TRBD1 (5 bases). V lost 0 bases and J 5 bases, leaving 12 bases between the germline ends. Germline loops: CDR1 SGDLS, CDR2 YYNGEE. The CDR3 runs 15 residues.

The chain couples TRBV7-2 to TRBJ1-1; 9 nucleotides align to TRBD1. The germline V gene has CDR1 SGHTA and CDR2 FQGNSA. Trimming cost V 5 bases and J 4 bases; bases outside gene matches: 8. The CDR3 has 15 amino acids. In DNA form, the CDR3 reads TGTGCCAGCAGCACGCGGACAGGGGTTATCACTGAAGCTTTCTTT. Its translation: CASSTRTGVITEAFF.

V usage is TRBV28 and J usage is TRBJ1-3; 9 bases match TRBD1. Germline CDR1 reads MDHEN; CDR2 reads SYDVKM. J was trimmed by 0 bases and V by 5 bases; bases with no gene match: 5. The CDR3 is 16 residues long. The chain's CDR3 is CASSPWTGDSGNTIYF. For the CDR3, the DNA is TGTGCCAGCAGTCCTTGGACAGGGGACTCTGGAAACACCATATATTTT.

The chain joins TRBV28 to TRBJ1-4; D is perhaps TRBD1 (5 bases). This CDR3 spans 14 amino acids. CDR1 and CDR2 (germline): MDHEN, SYDVKM. With 3 bases removed from V and 5 bases from J, the gap between germline ends came to 10 bases. The CDR3 DNA reads TGTGCCAGCAGTTTGGGGCAGCTCAATGAAAAACTGTTTTTT. Translated: CASSLGQLNEKLFF. The full variable domain, its missing parts supplied by reference TRBV28 and TRBJ1-4, is DVKVTQSSRYLVKRTGEKVFLECVQDMDHENMFWYRQDPGLGLRLIYFSYDVKMKEKGDIPEGYSVSREKKERFSLILESASTNQTSMYLCASSLGQLNEKLFFGSGTQLSVL.

The V gene is TRBV5-1, the J gene TRBJ2-7; 9 nucleotides align to TRBD1. The ends lost 3 bases at V and 4 bases at J; junction bases unmatched: 11. The V gene's germline CDR1 is SGHRS and CDR2 YFSETQ. The CDR3 covers 16 residues. In DNA, the CDR3 is TGCGCCAGCAGCTGGGGAACGGGACAGGGTATGTACGAGCAGTACTTC. It yields the protein CASSWGTGQGMYEQYF. Variable domain in full (rest from reference TRBV5-1 and TRBJ2-7): KAGVTQTPRYLIKTRGQQVTLSCSPISGHRSVSWYQQTPGQGLQFLFEYFSETQRNKGNFPGRFSGRQFSNSRSEMNVSTLELGDSALYLCASSWGTGQGMYEQYFGPGTRLTVT.

The rearrangement uses TRBV6-6 and TRBJ1-5; D call uncertain. This CDR3 spans 15 amino acids. The germline gives CDR1 MNHNY, CDR2 SVGAGI (reference sequence). Trimming removed 5 bases at V and 4 bases at J, with 15 bases between. In nucleotides, the CDR3 is TGTGCCAGCAGTCCCAAAACGGGGATTAATCAGCCCCAGCATTTT. It codes for CASSPKTGINQPQHF.

The rearrangement links TRBV28 to TRBJ1-1; 7 nucleotides align to TRBD1. This CDR3 contains 13 residues. The germline V gene has CDR1 MDHEN and CDR2 SYDVKM. The junction had 8 bases not matched to a gene; V was cut back by 6 bases and J by 7 bases. The CDR3 is CASSRGQSIEAFF. The CDR3 bases are TGTGCCAGCAGCCGGGGACAGAGTATTGAAGCTTTCTTT. The full variable domain, completed using reference TRBV28 and TRBJ1-1, is DVKVTQSSRYLVKRTGEKVFLECVQDMDHENMFWYRQDPGLGLRLIYFSYDVKMKEKGDIPEGYSVSREKKERFSLILESASTNQTSMYLCASSRGQSIEAFFGQGTRLTVV.

This chain uses TRBV6-6 with TRBJ2-5; 7 bases match TRBD2. CDR1 is MNHNY, CDR2 SVGAGI, per germline (reference sequence). Trimming at V came to 11 bases and at J to 1 base, leaving 7 bases not matched to a gene. The CDR3 sequence is 13 residues long. CDR3 DNA: TGTGCCGTCTGCCGGGGGGTCCAAGAGACCCAGTACTTC. Its protein is CAVCRGVQETQYF.

The chain has TRBV5-1 and TRBJ2-7, with 7 bases matching TRBD1. Germline values: CDR1 SGHRS, CDR2 YFSETQ. The CDR3 covers 13 residues. The V segment lost 4 bases and the J segment 0 bases; nucleotides outside the gene matches: 1. For the CDR3, the DNA is TGCGCCAGCAGCGGACAGGTCTCCTACGAGCAGTACTTC. Protein: CASSGQVSYEQYF.

The V and J genes are TRBV5-1 and TRBJ2-7, with D hard to call. The V and J ends lost 1 base and 0 bases respectively, with 14 bases between them. The CDR3 consists of 16 residues. Germline V CDR1 and CDR2: SGHRS, YFSETQ. DNA of the CDR3: TGCGCCAGCAGCTTGAGTATAACCGACACCTCCTACGAGCAGTACTTC. It codes for CASSLSITDTSYEQYF.

V gene TRBV28 combines with J gene TRBJ2-5; D perhaps matches TRBD1 (6 bases). Trimming removed 2 bases from V and 2 bases from J, with 9 bases in between. This CDR3 has 14 residues. Germline CDR1 MDHEN, CDR2 SYDVKM. The CDR3 DNA sequence: TGTGCCAGCAGTTTACCACAGGGACAAGAGACCCAGTACTTC. Amino acids: CASSLPQGQETQYF.

The chain links TRBV19 to TRBJ2-5; 10 bases align to TRBD1. Looked up from germline, CDR1 is LNHDA and CDR2 is SQIVND (reference sequence). This CDR3 contains 15 residues. J lost 4 bases, V lost 7 bases, and 9 bases had no gene match. The CDR3 here is CASTTGQGIPETQYF. For the CDR3, the DNA is TGTGCCAGTACCACGGGACAGGGGATTCCAGAGACCCAGTACTTC.

V usage is TRBV15 and J usage is TRBJ2-2, with TRBD2 matching 7 bases. Trimming cost V 8 bases and J 7 bases; bases outside gene matches: 10. Germline V gives CDR1 LNHNV, CDR2 YYDKDF (reference sequence). The CDR3 spans 14 residues. Written as DNA, the CDR3 is TGTGCCACCGGGACCGGACTAGTAGTCGGGGAGCTGTTTTTT. This codes for CATGTGLVVGELFF.

On this clone itself: At the DNA level, this CDR3 is encoded by other sequences in the same sample as well. V gene TRBV5-1 combines with J gene TRBJ2-3, with 7 bases aligning to TRBD2. The ends lost 0 bases at V and 7 bases at J; junction bases unmatched: 11. Germline-derived CDR1 and CDR2 are SGHRS and YFSETQ. The CDR3 consists of 16 residues. The CDR3 DNA sequence: TGCGCCAGCAGCTTGGCCAAAGGACTAGGGGCCCATACGCAGTATTTT. Protein product: CASSLAKGLGAHTQYF.

The V gene is TRBV25-1, the J gene TRBJ2-1; 10 nucleotides match TRBD2. J lost 7 bases, V lost 4 bases, and 7 bases had no gene match. The germline V gene has CDR1 MGHDK and CDR2 SYGVNS. The CDR3 length is 15 residues. CDR3 sequence reads: CASSAQRGGVNEQFF. DNA for the CDR3: TGTGCCAGCAGTGCCCAGCGGGGGGGCGTTAATGAGCAGTTCTTC.

This sequence joins TRBV12-5 and TRBJ1-2; a weak D match, TRBD1 (6 bases). The CDR3 sequence is 14 residues long. Per germline, CDR1 LGHNT and CDR2 FRNRAP. V was pared by 1 base and J by 6 bases, with 12 bases between. CDR3 sequence: CASGLGQETNGYTF. Written as DNA, the CDR3 is TGTGCTAGTGGTTTGGGACAGGAGACGAATGGCTACACCTTC.

The J gene is TRBJ1-2, the V gene TRBV28; 7 bases are shared with TRBD1. Germline-derived CDR1 and CDR2 are MDHEN and SYDVKM. Germline trimming cut 5 bases from V and 5 bases from J; bases unmatched to any gene: 5. The CDR3 is made up of 13 amino acids. The CDR3: CASSIHRGYGYTF. CDR3 DNA: TGTGCCAGCAGTATCCACAGGGGATATGGCTACACCTTC.

The chain carries TRBV4-1 and TRBJ2-3; 9 bases map to TRBD1. The length of the CDR3 is 17 residues. Germline V lookup: CDR1 MGHRA, CDR2 YSYEKL. V gave up 2 bases and J gave up 1 base; unmatched junction bases: 7. The CDR3, as DNA: TGCGCCAGCAGCCAACACCCGAGGACAGGGGGCACAGATACGCAGTATTTT. It yields the protein CASSQHPRTGGTDTQYF.

The chain carries TRBV30 and TRBJ1-4, with a possible D match to TRBD1 (5 bases). Per the germline V gene, CDR1 is GTSNPN and CDR2 is SVGIG (reference sequence). V was pared by 3 bases and J by 8 bases, with 13 bases between. The CDR3 consists of 13 residues. Here the CDR3 DNA reads TGTGCCTGGAGGGCTAACGGGGGGGAAAAACTGTTTTTT. It specifies CAWRANGGEKLFF.

This chain uses TRBV19 with TRBJ2-3; TRBD2 is a possible D gene (5 bases). V was pared by 1 base and J by 7 bases, with 21 bases between. The CDR3 is 17 amino acids. Germline CDR1 LNHDA, CDR2 SQIVND (reference sequence). The DNA for the CDR3 is TGTGCCAGTAGTATAGCCCCCTTTAAGGGAGATGGAAATACGCAGTATTTT. Residues: CASSIAPFKGDGNTQYF. The whole variable domain, filled in from reference TRBV19 and TRBJ2-3, reads DGGITQSPKYLFRKEGQNVTLSCEQNLNHDAMYWYRQDPGQGLRLIYYSQIVNDFQKGDIAEGYSVSREKKESFPLTVTSAQKNPTAFYLCASSIAPFKGDGNTQYFGPGTRLTVL.